This T cell receptor beta chain was sequenced in a study of T cells after somatic rescue of genetic block. Repertoires were generated with immunoSEQ multiplex PCR, while TCRdb's copy carries only in-frame clones and drops some. The data show over 95,000 clones, around nine tenths seen once. The V gene lost 1 base and the J gene lost 6 bases, with 4 bases spanning the gap. CDR3 length equals 12 residues. From germline, CDR1 is SGHRS and CDR2 YFSETQ. The V gene is TRBV5-1, the J gene TRBJ2-2; D not resolved. The clonotype originates from a woman aged 18-29 years. Input material: peripheral blood mononuclear cells (PBMCs). The CDR3 loop reads CASSLTAGELFF. The CDR3 DNA is TGCGCCAGCAGCTTGACGGCCGGGGAGCTGTTTTTT.